Listed below are T cell receptor beta chains from one sample, sequenced in a study of prognosis after radiotherapy for stage I lung cancer. One entry per CDR3 protein, called by TCRdb with MiXCR from the multiplex PCR reads. This repertoire shows 27,000 or so distinct CDR3 sequences, around 41% found once; its top ten account for 25% to 35%. The starting material was PBMCs, obtained before or after stereotactic body radiation therapy (not recorded which). The receptors were gathered from a donor aged 50 or older with non-small cell lung cancer. Both conserved end residues are part of each CDR3. The D gene is left open where the match is weak.

CDR3: CASSPDRGRNYEQYF
V: TRBV7-2
D: NA
J: TRBJ2-7

CDR3: CASSLASGIYNEQFF
V: TRBV12-3/TRBV12-4
D: NA
J: TRBJ2-1

CDR3: CAWGRTGGYEQYF
V: TRBV30
D: TRBD1
J: TRBJ2-7

CDR3: CASSFGAGGLSRHEQFF
V: TRBV12-3/TRBV12-4
D: NA
J: TRBJ2-1

CDR3: CSASSRQGIENTEAFF
V: TRBV20-1
D: TRBD1
J: TRBJ1-1

CDR3: CASSHGLSPEKLFF
V: TRBV10-2
D: NA
J: TRBJ1-4

CDR3: CSARDFTQASNTGELFF
V: TRBV20-1
D: NA
J: TRBJ2-2

CDR3: CASSQGQFVSGANVLTF
V: TRBV28
D: TRBD1
J: TRBJ2-6

CDR3: CASSPQTGYEQYF
V: TRBV7-9
D: NA
J: TRBJ2-7

CDR3: CASRMFSGGRDGNTIYF
V: TRBV6-2/TRBV6-3
D: NA
J: TRBJ1-3

CDR3: CASSEEGRSNYGYTF
V: TRBV2
D: NA
J: TRBJ1-2

CDR3: CASSAGTDSSPYDQYF
V: TRBV6-2/TRBV6-3
D: NA
J: TRBJ2-7

CDR3: CASSESQSSYNEQFF
V: TRBV6-1
D: NA
J: TRBJ2-1

CDR3: CASSQSWGGVEQFF
V: TRBV3-1
D: TRBD2
J: TRBJ2-1

CDR3: CSARGPVTHTGAAPGNYEQYF
V: TRBV20-1
D: TRBD1
J: TRBJ2-7

CDR3: CSGTSGSYNEQFF
V: TRBV20-1
D: TRBD2
J: TRBJ2-1

CDR3: CASSQDLRNEQYF
V: TRBV4-3
D: NA
J: TRBJ2-7

CDR3: CASSESQTVNTEAFF
V: TRBV2
D: NA
J: TRBJ1-1

CDR3: CASSQVAHPETQYF
V: TRBV3-1
D: NA
J: TRBJ2-5

CDR3: CSAGLVGVREQFF
V: TRBV20-1
D: TRBD2
J: TRBJ2-1

CDR3: CASSYSGGDTQYF
V: TRBV6-5
D: NA
J: TRBJ2-3

CDR3: CSAGGQFQETQYF
V: TRBV20-1
D: NA
J: TRBJ2-5

CDR3: CASSQGGANVLTF
V: TRBV3-1
D: NA
J: TRBJ2-6

CDR3: CSASEPLQGNQPQHF
V: TRBV20-1
D: NA
J: TRBJ1-5

CDR3: CSANSGTGGPETQYF
V: TRBV20-1
D: TRBD1
J: TRBJ2-5

CDR3: CASSDMGAFADTQYF
V: TRBV5-5
D: NA
J: TRBJ2-3

CDR3: CASSESRQAIYGYTF
V: TRBV10-2
D: NA
J: TRBJ1-2

CDR3: CSARWPGQVSFYGYTF
V: TRBV20-1
D: TRBD1
J: TRBJ1-2

CDR3: CAWSGGTWNEQFF
V: TRBV30
D: NA
J: TRBJ2-1

CDR3: CASSGTMTGLLTYTQYF
V: TRBV5-4
D: NA
J: TRBJ2-3

CDR3: CASAPSTDTQYF
V: TRBV12-5
D: NA
J: TRBJ2-3

CDR3: CASKQGVTLYTGELFF
V: TRBV2
D: NA
J: TRBJ2-2

CDR3: CASSGTGEGSPLHF
V: TRBV2
D: TRBD1
J: TRBJ1-6

CDR3: CATSAGGLFQETQYF
V: TRBV24-1
D: TRBD1
J: TRBJ2-5

CDR3: CASSGTEEQYF
V: TRBV5-6
D: NA
J: TRBJ2-7

CDR3: CASSSLGQTYGYTF
V: TRBV28
D: TRBD1
J: TRBJ1-2

CDR3: CAWSVAGADTQYF
V: TRBV30
D: NA
J: TRBJ2-3

CDR3: CASSVDGVRTDTQYF
V: TRBV9
D: NA
J: TRBJ2-3

CDR3: CASRNDRMNTGELFF
V: TRBV27
D: NA
J: TRBJ2-2

CDR3: CASRRTGGDTQYF
V: TRBV6-8
D: TRBD1
J: TRBJ2-3

CDR3: CASTPAGSSTDTQYF
V: TRBV6-2/TRBV6-3
D: NA
J: TRBJ2-3

CDR3: CASSVLGTGELFF
V: TRBV28
D: NA
J: TRBJ2-2

CDR3: CASSEGGQGIDEQFF
V: TRBV7-6
D: TRBD1
J: TRBJ2-1

CDR3: CSASSPMRVAKNIQYF
V: TRBV20-1
D: NA
J: TRBJ2-4

CDR3: CASSSGRTGISNYGYTF
V: TRBV5-1
D: NA
J: TRBJ1-2

CDR3: CASNYTGELFF
V: TRBV4-1
D: NA
J: TRBJ2-2

CDR3: CASTRQGASYNQTLHF
V: TRBV28
D: TRBD1
J: TRBJ1-6

CDR3: CAWSRGRSSLYEQYF
V: TRBV30
D: NA
J: TRBJ2-7

CDR3: CASQPPGRSYNEQFF
V: TRBV19
D: NA
J: TRBJ2-1

CDR3: CASTDRRETEAFF
V: TRBV6-1
D: NA
J: TRBJ1-1

CDR3: CSSSPGTNSYNEQFF
V: TRBV11-2
D: TRBD2
J: TRBJ2-1

CDR3: CSARDGEGGNSPLHF
V: TRBV20-1
D: NA
J: TRBJ1-6

CDR3: CASSLTGLEQYF
V: TRBV7-2
D: NA
J: TRBJ2-7

CDR3: CASSPPRGNQPQHF
V: TRBV28
D: NA
J: TRBJ1-5

CDR3: CASRLSVRGTGELFF
V: TRBV6-2/TRBV6-3
D: NA
J: TRBJ2-2

CDR3: CASILWGGRGSLNYGYTF
V: TRBV27
D: TRBD1
J: TRBJ1-2

CDR3: CASSRPGEGNEQFF
V: TRBV7-9
D: NA
J: TRBJ2-1

CDR3: CAWSERGPGNTIYF
V: TRBV30
D: NA
J: TRBJ1-3

CDR3: CASSLGTASTDTQYF
V: TRBV5-1
D: TRBD1
J: TRBJ2-3